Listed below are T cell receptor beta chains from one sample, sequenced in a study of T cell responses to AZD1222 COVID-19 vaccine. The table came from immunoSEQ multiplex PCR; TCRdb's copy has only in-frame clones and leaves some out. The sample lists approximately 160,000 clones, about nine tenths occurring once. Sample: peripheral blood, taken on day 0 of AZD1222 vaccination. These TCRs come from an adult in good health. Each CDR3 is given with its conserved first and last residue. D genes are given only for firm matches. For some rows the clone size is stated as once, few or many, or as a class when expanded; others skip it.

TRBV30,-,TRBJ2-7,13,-,CAWTGGSFGEQYF,TGTGCCTGGACCGGCGGGTCCTTTGGCGAGCAGTACTTC
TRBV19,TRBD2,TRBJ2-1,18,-,CASSNSLAGLMTYNEQFF,TGTGCCAGTAGTAACTCCCTAGCGGGACTCATGACCTACAATGAGCAGTTCTTC
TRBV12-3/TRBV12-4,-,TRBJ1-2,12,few,CASSPGNYGYTF,TGTGCCAGCAGCCCAGGGAACTATGGCTACACCTTC
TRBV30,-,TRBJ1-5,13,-,CAWRADSNQPQHF,TGTGCCTGGAGAGCGGATAGCAATCAGCCCCAGCATTTT
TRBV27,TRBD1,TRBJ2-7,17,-,CASRRYWDRGPHYEQYF,TGTGCCAGCAGAAGATATTGGGACAGAGGGCCCCACTACGAGCAGTACTTC
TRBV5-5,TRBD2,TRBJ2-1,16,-,CASSLTSGRIDNEQFF,TGTGCCAGCAGCTTGACTAGCGGGAGAATTGACAATGAGCAGTTCTTC
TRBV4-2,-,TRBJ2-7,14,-,CASSQEELTDEQYF,TGTGCCAGCAGCCAAGAAGAACTGACGGACGAGCAGTACTTC
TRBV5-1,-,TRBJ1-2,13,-,CASSLGVNYGYTF,TGCGCCAGCAGCTTGGGGGTTAACTATGGCTACACCTTC
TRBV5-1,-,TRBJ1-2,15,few,CASSLDRPGNYGYTF,TGCGCCAGCAGCTTGGATCGTCCAGGGAACTATGGCTACACCTTC
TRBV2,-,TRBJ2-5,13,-,CASRATSSETQYF,TGTGCCAGCAGAGCTACTAGTAGCGAGACCCAGTACTTC
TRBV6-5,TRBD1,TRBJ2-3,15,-,CASSLRQGGTDTQYF,TGTGCCAGCAGCCTCAGACAGGGTGGCACAGATACGCAGTATTTT
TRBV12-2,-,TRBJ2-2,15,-,CASRFPAPNTGELFF,TGTGCAAGTCGCTTCCCTGCGCCGAACACCGGGGAGCTGTTTTTT
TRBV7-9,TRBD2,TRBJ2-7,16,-,CASSWGIAGVLYEQYF,TGTGCCAGCAGCTGGGGGATAGCGGGAGTCCTCTACGAGCAGTACTTC
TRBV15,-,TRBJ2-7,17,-,CATSSHDSLYSSYEQYF,TGTGCCACCAGCAGTCATGATAGTCTATATAGCTCCTACGAGCAGTACTTC
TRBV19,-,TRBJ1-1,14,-,CASSIGQSNTEAFF,TGTGCCAGTAGTATTGGGCAGTCGAACACTGAAGCTTTCTTT
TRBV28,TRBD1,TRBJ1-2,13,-,CASITGQGYGYTF,TGTGCCAGCATCACGGGACAGGGCTATGGCTACACCTTC
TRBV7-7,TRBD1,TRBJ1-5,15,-,CASSSSTGSNQPQHF,TGTGCCAGCAGCTCCTCGACAGGGAGCAATCAGCCCCAGCATTTT
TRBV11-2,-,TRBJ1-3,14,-,CASSGQISGNTIYF,TGTGCCAGCAGTGGACAGATCTCTGGAAACACCATATATTTT
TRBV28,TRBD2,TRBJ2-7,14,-,CASSGTSGIRLEYF,TGTGCCAGCAGTGGGACTAGCGGGATTAGACTGGAGTACTTC
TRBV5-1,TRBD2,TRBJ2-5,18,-,CASSLGGLAGGPLETQYF,TGCGCCAGCAGCTTGGGGGGACTAGCGGGAGGACCCTTGGAGACCCAGTACTTC
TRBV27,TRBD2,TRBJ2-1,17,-,CASSIRTSGSVGDEQFF,TGTGCCAGCAGTATACGGACTAGCGGGAGCGTTGGTGATGAGCAGTTCTTC
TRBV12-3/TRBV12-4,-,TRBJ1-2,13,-,CASSLVSQGGYTF,TGTGCCAGCAGTTTAGTAAGCCAAGGTGGCTACACCTTC
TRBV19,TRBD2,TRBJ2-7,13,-,CASSIRRGDEQYF,TGTGCCAGTAGTATAAGACGGGGGGACGAGCAGTACTTC
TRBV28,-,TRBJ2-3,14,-,CASSYRENTDTQYF,TGTGCCAGCAGTTACAGGGAGAACACAGATACGCAGTATTTT
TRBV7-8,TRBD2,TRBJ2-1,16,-,CASSHTREPLYNEQFF,TGTGCCAGCAGCCATACGCGGGAGCCCCTGTACAATGAGCAGTTCTTC
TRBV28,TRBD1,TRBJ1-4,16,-,CASSLAGQGIREKLFF,TGTGCCAGCAGTTTAGCCGGACAGGGTATTCGTGAAAAACTGTTTTTT